What follows are 2 T cell receptor beta chains derived from one specimen sequenced in a study of PD-L1 blockade in urothelial cancer. Data came from immunoSEQ multiplex PCR; TCRdb stores just in-frame clones and leaves some out. The sample includes some 77,000 clones, approximately 86% of them seen just once. The sample consisted of PBMCs, taken around atezolizumab (anti-PD-L1) treatment. These receptors were obtained from a woman in her 70s with urothelial cancer.

This clone occurred once. The rearrangement links TRBV9 to TRBJ2-3; 8 nucleotides match TRBD1. After removal of 2 bases from V and 2 bases from J, the junction contained 7 bases not matched to a gene. The germline gives CDR1 SGDLS, CDR2 YYNGEE. The CDR3 runs to 16 residues. In DNA form, the CDR3 reads TGTGCCAGCAGCGTTACGACAGGGGACCTCACAGATACGCAGTATTTT. This sequence encodes CASSVTTGDLTDTQYF.

This chain uses TRBV2 with TRBJ2-3; 10 bases line up with TRBD1. Germline CDR1 reads SNHLY; CDR2 reads FYNNEI. CDR3 length equals 12 residues. After removal of 8 bases from V and 6 bases from J, the junction contained 2 bases not matched to a gene. This chain's CDR3 is CASGTGVDTQYF. The CDR3 nucleotides are TGTGCCAGCGGGACAGGGGTTGATACGCAGTATTTT.